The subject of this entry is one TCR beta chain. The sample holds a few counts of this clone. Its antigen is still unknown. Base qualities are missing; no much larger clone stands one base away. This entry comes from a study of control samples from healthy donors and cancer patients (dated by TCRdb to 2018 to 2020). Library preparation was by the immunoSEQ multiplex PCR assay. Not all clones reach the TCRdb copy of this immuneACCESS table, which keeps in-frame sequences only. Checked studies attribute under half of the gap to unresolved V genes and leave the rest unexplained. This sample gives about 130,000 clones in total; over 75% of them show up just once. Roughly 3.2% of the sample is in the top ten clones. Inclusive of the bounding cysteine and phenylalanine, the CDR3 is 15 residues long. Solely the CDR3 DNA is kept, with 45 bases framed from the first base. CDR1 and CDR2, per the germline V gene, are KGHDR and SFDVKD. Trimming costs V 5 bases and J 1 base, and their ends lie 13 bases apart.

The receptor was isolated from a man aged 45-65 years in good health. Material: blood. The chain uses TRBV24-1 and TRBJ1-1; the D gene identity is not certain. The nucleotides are TGTGCCACCAGTGCTTTTGGCAGGAGGAACACTGAAGCTTTCTTT. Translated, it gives CATSAFGRRNTEAFF.